Shown below are 32 T cell receptor beta chains from a single sample sequenced in a study of cytomegalovirus exposure and HLA in healthy donors (dated by TCRdb to between 2016 and 2019). Library preparation used the immunoSEQ multiplex PCR assay. The multiplex PCR relied on a mix of 60 forward primers for TCR Vbeta segments and 13 reverse primers for TCR Jbeta segments. TCRdb holds this immuneACCESS table with in-frame rearrangements only. Some clones are missing; in checked studies, unresolved V genes explain under half, and the rest has no known cause. The sample table shows roughly 140,000 clones, and roughly 80% are seen once. Roughly 4.6% of the sample goes to the ten largest clones. The sequenced sample was PBMCs. Receptor source: a woman aged 50 to 60 in good health and CMV-seronegative.

The chain joins TRBV6-6 to TRBJ2-2; 11 positions match TRBD2. Looked up from germline, CDR1 is MNHNY and CDR2 is SVGAGI (reference sequence). V lost 5 bases to trimming and J lost 2 bases; unmatched junction nucleotides: 4. CDR3 length equals 16 residues. The chain's CDR3 is CASSQTSGGNTGELFF. The CDR3 bases are TGTGCCAGCAGTCAAACTAGCGGGGGTAACACCGGGGAGCTGTTTTTT.

The sample holds a few counts of this clone. The chain has TRBV19 and TRBJ1-1; D not certain. CDR3 size: 14 residues. Looked up from germline, CDR1 is LNHDA and CDR2 is SQIVND (reference sequence). Trimming removed 0 bases from V and 0 bases from J, with 5 bases in between. The CDR3 is CASSIDRVNTEAFF. In DNA, the CDR3 is TGTGCCAGTAGTATAGATCGTGTGAACACTGAAGCTTTCTTT.

In this sample, this clone turned up once. The chain joins TRBV6-1 to TRBJ2-7; 7 bases map to TRBD1. The CDR3 runs 13 residues. The junction had 8 bases not matched to a gene; V was cut back by 10 bases and J by 2 bases. Germline V gene data show CDR1 as MNHNS and CDR2 as SASEGT. The CDR3 region has the DNA TGTGCCACTCGGGACAGCGGACCCTACGAGCAGTACTTC. Translation gives CATRDSGPYEQYF.

J is TRBJ1-4 and V is TRBV10-2; D might be TRBD1 (6 bases). CDR3 length equals 16 residues. Germline V gene data show CDR1 as WSHSY and CDR2 as SAAADI. Trimming took off 5 bases at V and 0 bases at J, with 13 bases between the two ends. This CDR3 is CASSQLRTATNEKLFF. DNA for the CDR3: TGCGCCAGCAGTCAATTAAGGACAGCAACTAATGAAAAACTGTTTTTT.

The sample holds one count of this clone. The chain has TRBV30 and TRBJ1-3, with TRBD1 identical over 7 bases. Germline CDR1 and CDR2: GTSNPN and SVGIG (reference sequence). V shed 3 bases, J shed 0 bases, and the junction held 2 bases outside the gene matches. The CDR3 is 14 residues long. CDR3 nucleotide sequence: TGTGCCTGGAGCGGGACAGCCTCTGGAAACACCATATATTTT. Amino acids: CAWSGTASGNTIYF.

This clone occurred once. The rearrangement joins TRBV9 to TRBJ2-3; no clear D gene. Germline CDR1 SGDLS, CDR2 YYNGEE. The CDR3 extends over 14 amino acids. V gave up 0 bases and J gave up 1 base, with 6 bases separating them. The chain's CDR3 is CASSVVSGTDTQYF. The DNA of the CDR3 is TGTGCCAGCAGCGTAGTGTCGGGCACAGATACGCAGTATTTT.

The chain combines TRBV6-5 with TRBJ2-3; 9 bases map to TRBD1. Germline CDR1 MNHEY, CDR2 SVGAGI. CDR3 length: 13 residues. Trimming took 8 bases from V and 11 from J; bases not matched to a gene: 11. The CDR3 loop reads CASRGTGRVRQYF. The CDR3, as DNA: TGTGCCAGCCGCGGGACAGGGCGTGTCAGGCAGTATTTT.

V usage is TRBV6-6 and J usage is TRBJ2-3; the match to TRBD2 covers 13 bases. CDR3 length: 13 amino acids. CDR1 and CDR2 (germline): MNHNY, SVGAGI (reference sequence). V trimming: 10 bases; J trimming: 10 bases; junction bases outside the gene matches: 8. CDR3 residues: CATQGLAGPPQYF. The CDR3 bases are TGTGCCACCCAGGGACTAGCGGGGCCCCCGCAGTATTTT.

This chain joins TRBV9 and TRBJ1-5; the D is unclear. This CDR3 region has 14 residues. V was trimmed by 0 bases and J by 1 base, leaving 5 bases between them. From germline, CDR1 is SGDLS and CDR2 YYNGEE. The CDR3 loop is CASSVDSSNQPQHF. CDR3 DNA sequence: TGTGCCAGCAGCGTAGACAGCAGCAATCAGCCCCAGCATTTT.

The chain couples TRBV7-4 to TRBJ1-4; TRBD1 matches 8 bases. CDR3 length equals 16 residues. The V segment lost 5 bases and the J segment 6 bases; nucleotides outside the gene matches: 11. Germline loops: CDR1 SGHVT, CDR2 SQSDAQ. This CDR3 reads CASSRHRGAFDEKLFF. CDR3 coding DNA: TGTGCCAGCAGCCGTCACAGGGGGGCGTTTGATGAAAAACTGTTTTTT.

This clone was counted once. The chain joins TRBV4-2 to TRBJ2-3; possible D gene TRBD2, 6 bases. The V gene lost 3 bases and the J gene lost 9 bases, with 10 bases spanning the gap. The germline gives CDR1 LGHNA, CDR2 YNFKEQ. This CDR3 spans 12 amino acids. The CDR3 DNA follows: TGTGCCAGCAGCCAGACTAGGGACACGCAGTATTTT. Translation: CASSQTRDTQYF.

This chain uses TRBV6-6 with TRBJ1-5; D perhaps matches TRBD1 (6 bases). This CDR3 comprises 12 residues. Germline lookup yields CDR1 MNHNY and CDR2 SVGAGI (reference sequence). The V gene lost 10 bases and the J gene lost 2 bases, with 9 bases spanning the gap. The CDR3 DNA reads TGTGCCACCCGACAGGGCAATCAGCCCCAGCATTTT. Its protein product is CATRQGNQPQHF.

This clone was observed a handful of times. The chain employs TRBV6-1 and TRBJ2-3; perhaps TRBD2 as D (6 bases). This CDR3 comprises 15 residues. V lost 10 bases to trimming and J lost 0 bases, with 17 bases between them. Germline V CDR1 and CDR2: MNHNS, SASEGT. CDR3 in amino acids: CAIPSGGVSTDTQYF. In nucleotides, the CDR3 is TGTGCCATCCCGTCGGGCGGGGTGAGCACAGATACGCAGTATTTT.

The chain carries TRBV27 and TRBJ2-5, with 7 nucleotides matching TRBD1. CDR1 is MNHEY, CDR2 SMNVEV, per germline (reference sequence). The CDR3 has 17 residues. V trimming: 6 bases; J trimming: 1 base; junction bases outside the gene matches: 14. The CDR3 coding sequence is TGTGCCAGCAGGATTACCAATACAGGGGCGATCCAAGAGACCCAGTACTTC. Protein: CASRITNTGAIQETQYF.

In this sample, this clone turned up once. Here the CDR3 reads CASSSLAGGLHNEQFF. In nucleotides, the CDR3 is TGTGCCAGCAGCTCTCTAGCGGGGGGGCTTCACAATGAGCAGTTCTTC. This chain links TRBV11-3 with TRBJ2-1; TRBD2 matches 12 bases. The CDR3 consists of 16 residues. CDR1 and CDR2 (germline): SGHNT, YENEEA. The V gene end was trimmed by 4 bases and the J gene end by 5 bases; junction bases not matched to a gene: 6.

The chain joins TRBV4-3 to TRBJ2-2; possibly TRBD1 for D (6 bases). Per germline, CDR1 LGHNA and CDR2 YSLEER. The CDR3 length is 14 residues. V gave up 0 bases and J gave up 8 bases, with 10 bases separating them. CDR3 amino acids: CASSQDEGVGELFF. In DNA, the CDR3 is TGCGCCAGCAGCCAAGATGAGGGGGTTGGGGAGCTGTTTTTT.

The V gene is TRBV6-6, the J gene TRBJ1-4; no clear D gene. Germline values: CDR1 MNHNY, CDR2 SVGAGI (reference sequence). The CDR3 has 13 residues. V was cut by 0 bases and J by 13 bases, with 12 bases left in between. The CDR3 spells CASSYSGTRGLFF. In DNA form, the CDR3 reads TGTGCCAGCAGTTACTCGGGCACCCGTGGACTGTTTTTT.

This chain links TRBV4-1 with TRBJ2-6, with D possibly TRBD2 on 6 matching bases. CDR3 length: 15 residues. Between the trimmed V and J ends, which lost 6 bases and 1 base, there was a span of 10 bases. Germline V lookup: CDR1 MGHRA, CDR2 YSYEKL. Here the CDR3 reads CASSHGGSGANVLTF. CDR3 in DNA: TGCGCCAGCAGTCATGGAGGGTCTGGGGCCAACGTCCTGACTTTC.

The rearrangement joins TRBV19 to TRBJ1-4, with 10 nucleotides matching TRBD1. Germline CDR1 reads LNHDA; CDR2 reads SQIVND (reference sequence). This CDR3 has 14 amino acids. The trim removed 9 bases at V and 8 bases at J, leaving 9 bases unmatched. The DNA of the CDR3 is TGTGCCAGCAGAGAGACAGGGGGCGAAGAAAAACTGTTTTTT. This codes for CASRETGGEEKLFF.

This chain uses TRBV4-2 with TRBJ2-1, with 7 nucleotides matching TRBD1. CDR1 is LGHNA and CDR2 is YNFKEQ in the germline V gene. Trimming cost V 0 bases and J 3 bases; bases outside gene matches: 5. This CDR3 contains 16 residues. CDR3 amino acids: CASSQDITGVYNEQFF. The DNA of the CDR3 is TGTGCCAGCAGCCAAGATATTACAGGGGTCTACAATGAGCAGTTCTTC.

The CDR3 DNA follows: TGCAGCGTTGAAGCAAGGGGTGCGGGGGCTAACTATGGCTACACCTTC. It encodes CSVEARGAGANYGYTF. The gene calls are TRBV29-1 and TRBJ1-2, with a possible D match to TRBD1 (5 bases). The CDR3 consists of 16 residues. V gave up 1 base and J gave up 0 bases, with 15 bases separating them. The germline V gene encodes CDR1 SQVTM and CDR2 ANQGSEA. Full variable domain (outside the CDR3, taken from reference TRBV29-1 and TRBJ1-2): SAVISQKPSRDICQRGTSLTIQCQVDSQVTMMFWYRQQPGQSLTLIATANQGSEATYESGFVIDKFPISRPNLTFSTLTVSNMSPEDSSIYLCSVEARGAGANYGYTFGSGTRLTVV.

The chain's CDR3 is CASGLDVSRVSNGYTF. The CDR3 coding sequence is TGTGCTAGTGGTTTGGATGTTTCGCGGGTCAGTAATGGCTACACCTTC. The chain has TRBV12-5 and TRBJ1-2; D gene ambiguous. The V gene's germline CDR1 is LGHNT and CDR2 FRNRAP. This CDR3 is built from 16 residues. V gave up 1 base and J gave up 6 bases, with 18 bases separating them.

The rearrangement uses TRBV19 and TRBJ1-4; the D is unclear. The germline V gene encodes CDR1 LNHDA and CDR2 SQIVND (reference sequence). The CDR3 loop spans 15 amino acids. V was clipped by 8 bases and J by 0 bases, with 13 bases between them. CDR3 DNA: TGTGCCAGTGCCAGGTCCCGAGCAACTAATGAAAAACTGTTTTTT. This gives the protein CASARSRATNEKLFF.

The chain is built from TRBV5-1 and TRBJ2-3; D gene unclear. The ends were cut back, 1 base at V and 0 bases at J, with 6 bases in the middle. CDR1 is SGHRS and CDR2 is YFSETQ in the germline V gene. The CDR3 loop spans 14 amino acids. As DNA, the CDR3 is TGCGCCAGCAGCTTGCAGGAAAGCACAGATACGCAGTATTTT. Amino acid sequence: CASSLQESTDTQYF. Full variable domain (remainder filled in from reference TRBV5-1 and TRBJ2-3): KAGVTQTPRYLIKTRGQQVTLSCSPISGHRSVSWYQQTPGQGLQFLFEYFSETQRNKGNFPGRFSGRQFSNSRSEMNVSTLELGDSALYLCASSLQESTDTQYFGPGTRLTVL.

The chain recombines TRBV29-1 with TRBJ2-1, with 13 bases fitting TRBD2. CDR3 length: 15 amino acids. Unmatched junction bases numbered 6, after V lost 6 bases and J lost 4 bases. Germline-derived CDR1 and CDR2 are SQVTM and ANQGSEA. The CDR3 sequence is CSVYRLAGGYNEQFF. The CDR3 coding sequence is TGCAGCGTCTATAGACTAGCGGGGGGATACAATGAGCAGTTCTTC.

V and J are TRBV19 and TRBJ2-2; tentative D call: TRBD1 (6 bases). V gave up 5 bases and J gave up 5 bases, with 21 bases separating them. CDR1 LNHDA and CDR2 SQIVND come from the germline V gene (reference sequence). The length of the CDR3 is 17 residues. CDR3 residues: CASSSGQPTQRTGELFF. The CDR3 DNA reads TGTGCCAGTAGTTCCGGACAGCCAACACAAAGAACCGGGGAGCTGTTTTTT.

The gene calls are TRBV28 and TRBJ1-1, with D possibly matching TRBD1 (6 bases). V was shortened by 2 bases and J by 1 base, with 11 bases between the two germline ends. This CDR3 comprises 15 residues. CDR1 and CDR2 from the germline V gene are MDHEN and SYDVKM. Here the CDR3 reads CASSLLTGTNTEAFF. The CDR3 region has the DNA TGTGCCAGCAGTTTACTTACAGGGACGAACACTGAAGCTTTCTTT.

The J gene is TRBJ2-2, the V gene TRBV19, with 11 bases aligning to TRBD1. Losses at the gene ends were 7 bases for V and 4 bases for J; bases not matched to a gene: 5. The CDR3 contains 15 residues. The V gene's germline CDR1 is LNHDA and CDR2 SQIVND (reference sequence). CDR3 sequence (DNA): TGTGCCAGTACCCGGACAGGGGGCAGCACCGGGGAGCTGTTTTTT. Amino acids: CASTRTGGSTGELFF.

This clone was observed a few times. The V and J genes are TRBV29-1 and TRBJ1-1, with a tentative D call TRBD1 (5 bases). The CDR3 is 15 amino acids. The germline gives CDR1 SQVTM, CDR2 ANQGSEA. Trimming shortened V by 2 bases and J by 1 base, and 14 bases separated the two germline ends. Here the CDR3 DNA reads TGCAGCGTTGAATGGGGTGGGGGGACGAACACTGAAGCTTTCTTT. Its protein is CSVEWGGGTNTEAFF.

This chain joins TRBV10-3 and TRBJ1-2; D remains ambiguous. CDR1 ENHRY and CDR2 SYGVKD come from the germline V gene. This CDR3 has 13 residues. V gave up 0 bases and J gave up 4 bases, with 6 bases separating them. CDR3 in DNA: TGTGCCATCAGTGAGTCGGGCAGCTATGGCTACACCTTC. Translation gives CAISESGSYGYTF.

The CDR3 DNA reads TGTGCCACCAGCAGAGCAAAACAGGGAAATTATGTTGAAAACATTCAGTACTTC. Its translation: CATSRAKQGNYVENIQYF. The gene calls are TRBV15 and TRBJ2-4, with D perhaps TRBD1 (6 bases). CDR1 is LNHNV, CDR2 YYDKDF, per germline (reference sequence). The CDR3 loop spans 18 amino acids. V gave up 1 base and J gave up 5 bases, with 21 bases separating them.

J is TRBJ2-2 and V is TRBV29-1, with D tentatively TRBD1 (6 bases). Germline V gene sequence: CDR1 SQVTM, CDR2 ANQGSEA. Trimming took 4 bases from V and 1 from J, leaving 10 bases between them. This CDR3 is built from 14 residues. CDR3 DNA: TGCAGCGTTGCCTACAGGGAGAACACCGGGGAGCTGTTTTTT. It codes for CSVAYRENTGELFF.